This T cell receptor beta chain appears in the sequencing data of a study of T cells after yellow fever vaccination. The CDR3 runs to 14 residues. Germline CDR1 reads SNHLY; CDR2 reads FYNNEI. V lost 4 bases and J lost 7; bases outside the gene matches: 6. MiXCR, run by TCRdb on the 5' RACE reads, gives a single entry per CDR3 protein. The data contain about 160,000 distinct CDR3 sequences, more than 5.5% of them singletons. On this clonotype itself: What it recognizes is unknown.

Regarding the study as a whole: A large majority of primary-vaccination clones showed up again after the booster (roughly 95% CD4, around 90% CD8).

This TCR was sampled from a man between 18 and 35 years old who received the YFV17D yellow fever vaccine. This sequence joins TRBV2 and TRBJ2-2; 7 positions agree with TRBD1. The sequencing used CD4+ T cells sorted from PBMCs, collected about 5 days after the first yellow fever vaccination. The CDR3 reads CASSARGGVGELFF. Here the CDR3 DNA reads TGTGCCAGCAGTGCGAGAGGGGGCGTCGGGGAGCTGTTTTTT.